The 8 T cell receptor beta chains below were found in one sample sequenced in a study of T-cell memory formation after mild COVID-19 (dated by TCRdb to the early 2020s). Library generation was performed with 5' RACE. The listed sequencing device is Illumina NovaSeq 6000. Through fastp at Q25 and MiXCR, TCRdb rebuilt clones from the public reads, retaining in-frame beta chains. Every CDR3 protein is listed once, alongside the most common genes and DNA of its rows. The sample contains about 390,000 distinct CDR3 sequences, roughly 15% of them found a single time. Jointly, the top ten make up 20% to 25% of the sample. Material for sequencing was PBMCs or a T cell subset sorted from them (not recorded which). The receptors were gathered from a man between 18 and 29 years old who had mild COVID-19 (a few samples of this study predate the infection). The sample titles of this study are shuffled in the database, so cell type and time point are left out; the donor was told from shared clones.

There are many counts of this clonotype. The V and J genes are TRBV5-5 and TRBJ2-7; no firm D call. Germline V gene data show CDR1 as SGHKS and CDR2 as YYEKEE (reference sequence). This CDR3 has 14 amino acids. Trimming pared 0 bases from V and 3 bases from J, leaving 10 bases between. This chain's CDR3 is CASSLEGLGYEQYF. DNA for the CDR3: TGTGCCAGCAGCTTGGAGGGTTTGGGCTACGAGCAGTACTTC.

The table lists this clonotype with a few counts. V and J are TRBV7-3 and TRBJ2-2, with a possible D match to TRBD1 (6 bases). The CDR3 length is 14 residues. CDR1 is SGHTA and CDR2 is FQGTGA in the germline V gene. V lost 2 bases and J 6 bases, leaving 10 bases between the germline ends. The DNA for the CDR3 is TGTGCCAGCAGCTTACACAGGGATTCCGGGGAGCTGTTTTTT. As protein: CASSLHRDSGELFF.

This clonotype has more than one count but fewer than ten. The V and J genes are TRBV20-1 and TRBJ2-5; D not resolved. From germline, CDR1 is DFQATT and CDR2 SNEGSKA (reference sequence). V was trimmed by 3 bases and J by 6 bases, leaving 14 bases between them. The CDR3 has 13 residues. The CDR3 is CSASLSSYQTQYF. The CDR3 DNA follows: TGCAGTGCTAGCCTGAGCTCGTATCAGACCCAGTACTTC.

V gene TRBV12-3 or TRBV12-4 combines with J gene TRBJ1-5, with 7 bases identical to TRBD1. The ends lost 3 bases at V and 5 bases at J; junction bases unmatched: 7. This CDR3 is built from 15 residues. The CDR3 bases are TGTGCCAGCAGTTTCGGCAGGGGGGAGGATCAGCCCCAGCATTTT. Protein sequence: CASSFGRGEDQPQHF.

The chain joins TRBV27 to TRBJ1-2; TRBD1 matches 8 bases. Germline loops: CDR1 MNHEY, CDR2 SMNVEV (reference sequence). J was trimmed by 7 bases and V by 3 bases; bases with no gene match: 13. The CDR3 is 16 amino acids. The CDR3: CASSFGVTGVFSGYTF. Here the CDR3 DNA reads TGTGCCAGCAGTTTCGGGGTGACAGGGGTTTTTTCTGGCTACACCTTC.

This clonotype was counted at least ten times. The CDR3 spells CASRMTGTTDTQYF. The CDR3 DNA is TGTGCCAGCAGGATGACCGGTACCACAGATACGCAGTATTTT. The chain recombines TRBV7-3 with TRBJ2-3; D remains ambiguous. The CDR3 is 14 residues long. V was trimmed by 6 bases and J by 2 bases, leaving 12 bases between them. Germline CDR1 is SGHTA and CDR2 is FQGTGA. Looking up the rest from reference TRBV7-3 and TRBJ2-3 gives the full variable domain: GAGVSQTPSNKVTEKGKYVELRCDPISGHTALYWYRQSLGQGPEFLIYFQGTGAADDSGLPNDRFFAVRPEGSVSTLKIQRTERGDSAVYLCASRMTGTTDTQYFGPGTRLTVL.

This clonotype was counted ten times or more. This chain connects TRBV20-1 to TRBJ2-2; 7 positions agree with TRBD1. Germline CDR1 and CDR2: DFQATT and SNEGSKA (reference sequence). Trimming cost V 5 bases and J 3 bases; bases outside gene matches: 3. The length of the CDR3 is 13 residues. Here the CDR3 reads CSADRVDTGELFF. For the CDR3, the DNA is TGCAGTGCTGACAGGGTAGACACCGGGGAGCTGTTTTTT.

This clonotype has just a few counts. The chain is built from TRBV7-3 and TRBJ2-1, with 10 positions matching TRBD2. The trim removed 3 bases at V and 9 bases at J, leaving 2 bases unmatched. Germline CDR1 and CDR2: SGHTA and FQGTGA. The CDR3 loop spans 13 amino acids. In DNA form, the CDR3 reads TGTGCCAGCAGCTTTCTAGCGGGGGTTGAGCAGTTCTTC. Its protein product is CASSFLAGVEQFF.